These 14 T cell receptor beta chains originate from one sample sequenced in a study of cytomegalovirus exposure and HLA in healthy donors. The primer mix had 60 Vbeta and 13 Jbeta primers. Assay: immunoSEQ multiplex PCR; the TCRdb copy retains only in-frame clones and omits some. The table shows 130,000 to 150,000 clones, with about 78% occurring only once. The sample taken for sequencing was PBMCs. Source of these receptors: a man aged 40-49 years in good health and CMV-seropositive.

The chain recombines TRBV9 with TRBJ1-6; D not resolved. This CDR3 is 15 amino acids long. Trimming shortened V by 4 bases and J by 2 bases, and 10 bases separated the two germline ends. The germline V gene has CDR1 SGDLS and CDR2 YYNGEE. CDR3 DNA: TGTGCCAGCAGCTCAGACACTGCCTATAATTCACCCCTCCACTTT. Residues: CASSSDTAYNSPLHF.

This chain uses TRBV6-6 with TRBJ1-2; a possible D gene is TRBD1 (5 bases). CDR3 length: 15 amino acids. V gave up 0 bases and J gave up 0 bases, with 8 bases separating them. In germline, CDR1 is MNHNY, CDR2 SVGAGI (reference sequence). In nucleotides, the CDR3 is TGTGCCAGCAGTTACTCACAGGTCCCTAACTATGGCTACACCTTC. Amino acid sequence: CASSYSQVPNYGYTF.

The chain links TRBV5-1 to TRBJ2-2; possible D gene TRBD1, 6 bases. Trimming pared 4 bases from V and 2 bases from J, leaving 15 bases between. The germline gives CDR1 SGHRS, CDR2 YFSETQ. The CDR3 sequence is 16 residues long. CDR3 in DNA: TGCGCCAGCAGCCTCCAGGGGTCTACTAACACCGGGGAGCTGTTTTTT. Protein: CASSLQGSTNTGELFF.

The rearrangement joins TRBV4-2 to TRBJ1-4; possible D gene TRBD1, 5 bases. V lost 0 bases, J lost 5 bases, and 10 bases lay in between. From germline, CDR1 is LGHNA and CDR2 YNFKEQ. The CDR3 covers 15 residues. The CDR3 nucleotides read TGTGCCAGCAGCCAAGAAGAAGGGGTGAATGAAAAACTGTTTTTT. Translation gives CASSQEEGVNEKLFF.

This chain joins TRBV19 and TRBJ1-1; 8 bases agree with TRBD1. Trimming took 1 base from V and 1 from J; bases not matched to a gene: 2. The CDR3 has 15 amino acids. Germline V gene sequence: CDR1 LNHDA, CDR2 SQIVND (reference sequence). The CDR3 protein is CASSIGTGTNTEAFF. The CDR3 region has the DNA TGTGCCAGTAGTATAGGGACAGGGACGAACACTGAAGCTTTCTTT.

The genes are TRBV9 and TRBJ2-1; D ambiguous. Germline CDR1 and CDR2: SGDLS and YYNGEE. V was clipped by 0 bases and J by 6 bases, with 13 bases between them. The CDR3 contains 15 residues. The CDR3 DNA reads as TGTGCCAGCAGCGTAGAACCTACTCCCGGCAATGAGCAGTTCTTC. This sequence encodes CASSVEPTPGNEQFF. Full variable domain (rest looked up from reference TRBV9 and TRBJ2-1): DSGVTQTPKHLITATGQRVTLRCSPRSGDLSVYWYQQSLDQGLQFLIQYYNGEERAKGNILERFSAQQFPDLHSELNLSSLELGDSALYFCASSVEPTPGNEQFFGPGTRLTVL.

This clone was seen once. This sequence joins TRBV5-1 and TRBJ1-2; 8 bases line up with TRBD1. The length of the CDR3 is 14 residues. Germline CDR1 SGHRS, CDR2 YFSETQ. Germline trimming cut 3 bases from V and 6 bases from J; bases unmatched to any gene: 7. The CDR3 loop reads CASSYGAGGDGYTF. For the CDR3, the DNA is TGCGCCAGCAGCTACGGGGCAGGGGGCGATGGCTACACCTTC.

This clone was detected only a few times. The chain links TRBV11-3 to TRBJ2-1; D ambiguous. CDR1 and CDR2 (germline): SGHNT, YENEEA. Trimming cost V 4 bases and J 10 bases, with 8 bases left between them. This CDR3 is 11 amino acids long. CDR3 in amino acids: CASSSKLEQFF. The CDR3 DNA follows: TGTGCCAGCAGCTCTAAGTTGGAGCAGTTCTTC.

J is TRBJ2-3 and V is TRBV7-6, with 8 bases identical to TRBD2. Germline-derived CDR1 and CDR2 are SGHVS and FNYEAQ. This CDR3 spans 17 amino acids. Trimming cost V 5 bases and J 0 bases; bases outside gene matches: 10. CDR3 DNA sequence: TGTGCCAGCAGCCCCAGGGTAGCGGGGTTTAGCACAGATACGCAGTATTTT. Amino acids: CASSPRVAGFSTDTQYF.

The CDR3: CAWSVPDRGHGYTF. DNA for the CDR3: TGTGCCTGGAGTGTACCGGACAGGGGGCATGGCTACACCTTC. V gene TRBV30 combines with J gene TRBJ1-2; 11 nucleotides align to TRBD1. There are 14 residues in the CDR3. The ends lost 0 bases at V and 6 bases at J; junction bases unmatched: 3. CDR1 and CDR2 from the germline V gene are GTSNPN and SVGIG (reference sequence).

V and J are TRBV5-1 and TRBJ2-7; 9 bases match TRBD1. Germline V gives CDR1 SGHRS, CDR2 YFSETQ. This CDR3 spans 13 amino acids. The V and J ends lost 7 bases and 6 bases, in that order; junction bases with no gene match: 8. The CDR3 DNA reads TGCGCCAGCTCCCGGACAGGGGTCGGCGAGCAGTACTTC. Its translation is CASSRTGVGEQYF. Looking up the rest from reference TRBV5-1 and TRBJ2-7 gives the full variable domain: KAGVTQTPRYLIKTRGQQVTLSCSPISGHRSVSWYQQTPGQGLQFLFEYFSETQRNKGNFPGRFSGRQFSNSRSEMNVSTLELGDSALYLCASSRTGVGEQYFGPGTRLTVT.

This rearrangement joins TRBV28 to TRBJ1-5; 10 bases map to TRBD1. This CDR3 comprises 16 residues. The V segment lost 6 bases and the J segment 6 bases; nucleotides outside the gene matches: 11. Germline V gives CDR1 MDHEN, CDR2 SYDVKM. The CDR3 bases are TGTGCCAGCAGGTCTCGGGACAGGGGAGGGGGTCAGCCCCAGCATTTT. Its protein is CASRSRDRGGGQPQHF.

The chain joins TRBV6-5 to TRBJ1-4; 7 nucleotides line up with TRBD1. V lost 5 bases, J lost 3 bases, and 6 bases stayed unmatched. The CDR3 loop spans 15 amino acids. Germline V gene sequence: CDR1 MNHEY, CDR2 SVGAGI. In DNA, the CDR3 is TGTGCCAGCAGTATCGGGACAGCTTCTAATGAAAAACTGTTTTTT. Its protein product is CASSIGTASNEKLFF.

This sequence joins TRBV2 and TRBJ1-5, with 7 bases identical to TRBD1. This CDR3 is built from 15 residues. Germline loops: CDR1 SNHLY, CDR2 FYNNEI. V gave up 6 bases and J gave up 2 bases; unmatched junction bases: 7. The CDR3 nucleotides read TGTGCCAGCAGCGCGACAGGGAACGGCAATCAGCCCCAGCATTTT. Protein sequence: CASSATGNGNQPQHF.